The clone carrying this TCR beta chain was detected many times. What it binds is unknown. This record belongs to a study of identical twins. The study, taken as a whole, reports: Where out-of-frame alpha sequences were twin-shared, they showed excess low generation probability. Models underestimated TCR alpha sharing (out-of-frame) in monozygotic twins.

Unique molecular identifiers were in the cDNA, with template-switch universal primer binding. One entry per CDR3 protein results from TCRdb running MiXCR on the 5' RACE reads. The repertoire has 690,000 or so distinct CDR3 sequences, around 6% of them found once; the top ten carry under 2%. V shed 0 bases, J shed 10 bases, and the junction held 8 bases outside the gene matches. Germline V lookup: CDR1 SGHRS, CDR2 YFSETQ. The CDR3 is made up of 15 amino acids. Specimen: naive T cells sorted from blood. This clonotype originated in a man aged 18-30 years in good health. The gene calls are TRBV5-1 and TRBJ2-1; 9 nucleotides align to TRBD2. The CDR3 sequence is CASSLGIAGEGEQFF. The CDR3 DNA sequence: TGCGCCAGCAGCTTGGGGATAGCGGGAGAGGGGGAGCAGTTCTTC.